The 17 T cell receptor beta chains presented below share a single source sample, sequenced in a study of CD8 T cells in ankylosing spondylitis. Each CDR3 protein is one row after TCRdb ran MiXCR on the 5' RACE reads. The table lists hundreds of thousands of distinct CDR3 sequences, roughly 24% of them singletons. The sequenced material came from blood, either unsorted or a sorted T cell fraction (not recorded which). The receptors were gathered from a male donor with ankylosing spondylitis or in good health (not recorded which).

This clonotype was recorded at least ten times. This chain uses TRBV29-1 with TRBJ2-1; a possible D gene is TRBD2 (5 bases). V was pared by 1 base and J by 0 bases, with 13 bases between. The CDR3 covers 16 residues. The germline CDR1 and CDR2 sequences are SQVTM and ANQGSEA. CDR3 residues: CSVEGTSKVSYNEQFF. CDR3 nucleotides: TGCAGCGTTGAAGGGACTTCCAAAGTCTCCTACAATGAGCAGTTCTTC.

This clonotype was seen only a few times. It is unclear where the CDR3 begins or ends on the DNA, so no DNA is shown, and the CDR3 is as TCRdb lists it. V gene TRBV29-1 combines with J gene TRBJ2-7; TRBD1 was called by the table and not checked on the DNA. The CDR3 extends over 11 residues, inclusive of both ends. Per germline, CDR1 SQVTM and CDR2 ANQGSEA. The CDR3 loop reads CSVGRGASRYF.

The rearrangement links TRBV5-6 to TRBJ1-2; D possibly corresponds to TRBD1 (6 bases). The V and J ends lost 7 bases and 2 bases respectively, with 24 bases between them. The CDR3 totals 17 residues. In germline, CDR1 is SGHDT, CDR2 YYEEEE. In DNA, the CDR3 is TGTGCCAGCGCGACCACTTCCGGGACACCGGTAAACTATGGCTACACCTTC. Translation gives CASATTSGTPVNYGYTF.

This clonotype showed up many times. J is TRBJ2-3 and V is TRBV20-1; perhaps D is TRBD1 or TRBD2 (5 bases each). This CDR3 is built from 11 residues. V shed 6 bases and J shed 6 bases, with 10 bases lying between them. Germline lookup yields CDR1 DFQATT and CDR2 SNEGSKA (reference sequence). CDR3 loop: CSATREDTQYF. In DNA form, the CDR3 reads TGCAGTGCCACCAGGGAGGATACGCAGTATTTT.

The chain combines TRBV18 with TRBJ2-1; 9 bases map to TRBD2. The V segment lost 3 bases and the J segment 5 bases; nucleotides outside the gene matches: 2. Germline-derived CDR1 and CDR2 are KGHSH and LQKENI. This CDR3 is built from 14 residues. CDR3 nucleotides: TGTGCCAGCTCACCCCGACTAGCGGACAATGAGCAGTTCTTC. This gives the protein CASSPRLADNEQFF.

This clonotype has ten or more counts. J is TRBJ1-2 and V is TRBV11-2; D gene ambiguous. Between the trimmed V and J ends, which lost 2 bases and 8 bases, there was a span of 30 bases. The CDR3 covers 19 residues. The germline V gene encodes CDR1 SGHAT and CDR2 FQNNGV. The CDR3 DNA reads TGTGCCAGCAGCTTACTAGTAGGAGTTATATCGGACCCAATGGGGGGCTACACCTTC. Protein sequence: CASSLLVGVISDPMGGYTF. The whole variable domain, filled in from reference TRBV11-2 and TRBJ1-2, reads EAGVAQSPRYKIIEKRQSVAFWCNPISGHATLYWYQQILGQGPKLLIQFQNNGVVDDSQLPKDRFSAERLKGVDSTLKIQPAKLEDSAVYLCASSLLVGVISDPMGGYTFGSGTRLTVV.

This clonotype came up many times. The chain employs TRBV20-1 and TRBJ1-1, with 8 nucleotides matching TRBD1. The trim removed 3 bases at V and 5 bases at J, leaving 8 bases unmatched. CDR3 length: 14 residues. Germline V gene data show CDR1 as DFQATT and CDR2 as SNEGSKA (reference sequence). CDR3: CSARRQGTGTEAFF. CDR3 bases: TGCAGTGCTAGGCGACAGGGGACGGGTACTGAAGCTTTCTTT.

The CDR3 spells CSARAGGRETQYF. The CDR3, as DNA: TGCAGTGCAAGGGCCGGGGGGCGGGAGACCCAGTACTTC. V usage is TRBV20-1 and J usage is TRBJ2-5, with D perhaps TRBD2 (7 bases). The CDR3 sequence is 13 residues long. Germline CDR1 DFQATT, CDR2 SNEGSKA (reference sequence). Trimming shortened V by 6 bases and J by 5 bases, and 16 bases separated the two germline ends.

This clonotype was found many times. CDR3 in DNA: TGTGCCAGCAGTTTAGGGGCCTCTGAGCAGTACTTC. It translates to CASSLGASEQYF. The chain recombines TRBV12-3 or TRBV12-4 with TRBJ2-7; D gene uncertain. V lost 1 base, J lost 7 bases, and 8 bases lay in between. CDR3 length equals 12 residues.

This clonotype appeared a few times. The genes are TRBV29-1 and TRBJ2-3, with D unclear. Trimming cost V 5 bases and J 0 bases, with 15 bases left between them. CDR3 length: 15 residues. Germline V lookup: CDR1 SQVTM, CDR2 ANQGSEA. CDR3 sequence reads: CSVLPVGPSTDTQYF. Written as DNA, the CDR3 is TGCAGCGTTCTCCCCGTTGGCCCTAGCACAGATACGCAGTATTTT.

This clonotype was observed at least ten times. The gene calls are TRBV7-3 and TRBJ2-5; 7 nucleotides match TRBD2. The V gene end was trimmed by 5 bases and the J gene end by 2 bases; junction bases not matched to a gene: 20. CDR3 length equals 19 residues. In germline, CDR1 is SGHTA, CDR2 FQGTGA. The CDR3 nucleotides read TGTGCCAGCAGCCCATCCAGTGGTTCGGCTAGCGGAGCTCAAGAGACCCAGTACTTC. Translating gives CASSPSSGSASGAQETQYF. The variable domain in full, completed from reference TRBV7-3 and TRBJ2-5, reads GAGVSQTPSNKVTEKGKYVELRCDPISGHTALYWYRQSLGQGPEFLIYFQGTGAADDSGLPNDRFFAVRPEGSVSTLKIQRTERGDSAVYLCASSPSSGSASGAQETQYFGPGTRLLVL.

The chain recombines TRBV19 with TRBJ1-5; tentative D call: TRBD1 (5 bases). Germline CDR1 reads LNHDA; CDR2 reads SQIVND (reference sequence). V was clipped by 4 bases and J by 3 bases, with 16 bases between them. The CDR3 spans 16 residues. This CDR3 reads CASSTGHGGTNQPQHF. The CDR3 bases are TGTGCCAGTAGTACCGGACATGGAGGCACCAATCAGCCCCAGCATTTT. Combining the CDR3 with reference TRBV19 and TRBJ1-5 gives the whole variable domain DGGITQSPKYLFRKEGQNVTLSCEQNLNHDAMYWYRQDPGQGLRLIYYSQIVNDFQKGDIAEGYSVSREKKESFPLTVTSAQKNPTAFYLCASSTGHGGTNQPQHFGDGTRLSIL.

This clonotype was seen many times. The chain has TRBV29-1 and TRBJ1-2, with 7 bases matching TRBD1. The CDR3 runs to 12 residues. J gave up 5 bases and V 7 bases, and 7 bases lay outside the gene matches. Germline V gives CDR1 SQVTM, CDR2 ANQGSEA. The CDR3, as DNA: TGCAGCGCACAGACAGGGAGTTATGGCTACACCTTC. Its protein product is CSAQTGSYGYTF.

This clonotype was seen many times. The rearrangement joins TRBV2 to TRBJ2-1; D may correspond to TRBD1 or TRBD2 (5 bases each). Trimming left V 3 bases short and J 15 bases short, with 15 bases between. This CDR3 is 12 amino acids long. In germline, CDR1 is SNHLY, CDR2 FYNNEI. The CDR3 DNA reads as TGTGCCAGCAGTGACGTTCGGGGCGGTGGGTTCTTC. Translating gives CASSDVRGGGFF.

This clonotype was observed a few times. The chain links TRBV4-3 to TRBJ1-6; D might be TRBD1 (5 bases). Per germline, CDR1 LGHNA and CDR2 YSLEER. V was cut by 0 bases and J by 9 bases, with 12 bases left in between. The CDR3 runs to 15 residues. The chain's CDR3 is CASSQDGGVISPLHF. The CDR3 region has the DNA TGCGCCAGCAGCCAAGACGGGGGGGTAATTTCACCCCTCCACTTT.

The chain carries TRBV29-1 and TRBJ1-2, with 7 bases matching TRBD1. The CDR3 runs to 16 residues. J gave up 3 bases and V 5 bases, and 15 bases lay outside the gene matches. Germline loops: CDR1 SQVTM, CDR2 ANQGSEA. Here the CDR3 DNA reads TGCAGCGTTATCGGTGGGGGAGGGACAGCGCACTATGGCTACACCTTC. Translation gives CSVIGGGGTAHYGYTF.

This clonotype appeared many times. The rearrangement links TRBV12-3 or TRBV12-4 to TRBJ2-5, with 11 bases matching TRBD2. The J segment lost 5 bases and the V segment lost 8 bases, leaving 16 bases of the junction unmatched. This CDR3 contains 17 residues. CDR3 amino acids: CASPGSGRALGLETQYF. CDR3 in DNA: TGTGCCAGCCCAGGTAGCGGGAGGGCCCTCGGGTTGGAGACCCAGTACTTC.